Sequencing of this T cell receptor beta chain was carried out in a study of T cell repertoires in cytomegalovirus infection. The overall study: Recently identified HLA-C-restricted CMV epitopes and well-studied HLA-B-restricted CMV epitopes were used by the study. CMV infection and matching HLA type were both indicated by public TCR beta signatures. Overall study results and limits: CMV-specific TCR beta clonotypes restricted by HLA-C dominated the ex vivo response.

This clonotype was found once. Its antigen is undetermined. Germline V lookup: CDR1 MNHNY, CDR2 SVGAGI (reference sequence). The CDR3 sequence is 12 residues long. The V and J ends lost 10 bases and 2 bases respectively, with 9 bases between them. TCRdb itself ran the reads through MiXCR, one entry per CDR3 protein. In the table there are approximately 590,000 distinct CDR3 sequences, about 40% of which are singletons. This chain joins TRBV6-6 and TRBJ1-5; maybe TRBD1 (5 bases). The starting material was cultured PBMCs, obtained from culture after CMV antigen stimulation. The clonotype originates from a human donor in good health (CMV status not recorded). Some clones in this sample may be carry-over from other donors' samples. CDR3 loop: CATRAGNQPQHF. For the CDR3, the DNA is TGTGCCACCAGGGCGGGCAATCAGCCCCAGCATTTT.